This TCR beta chain was identified in a study of shared clonotypes between healthy human individuals (dated by TCRdb to the early 2020s). Background for the entire study: The cohort comprised two women and a few men aged 18 to 49 years. To estimate repertoire size and how much clonotype sharing occurs between individuals, the study deeply sequenced the blood TCR repertoires of roughly 5 healthy adults. Different laboratories and diverse techniques were used to prepare libraries and sequence TCR repertoires, to increase sequencing depth and limit assay-specific biases. Leukapheresis yielded between about 0.8 and 8.9 billion PBMCs per donor.

The donors were healthy, HIV-negative adults with no recently reported acute infections or vaccinations. Only Caucasian adults living in Nashville, Tennessee, USA were represented among the donors. In the unsorted samples, approximately 85 million PBMCs were counted, and genomic DNA was extracted using the QIAamp DNA Blood Mini kit. Blood was collected by leukapheresis, and PBMCs were isolated by Ficoll-Histopaque density gradient centrifugation and then cryopreserved in liquid nitrogen vapor phase. As for this clone: Its antigen remains undetermined. Within one base of it there is no much larger clone, and no base qualities were kept.

From V the trimming removes 6 bases and from J it removes 0 bases, while the gene matches leave 4 bases of the junction unaccounted for. Taken from the germline V gene (reference sequence), the CDR1 and CDR2 loops are SEHNR and FQNEAQ. Measured from the cysteine to the phenylalanine, the CDR3 is 14 residues long. Only the CDR3 part of the read is kept: 42 bases, read in frame from the first base. What the study reported, not specific to this receptor: Based on pairwise subsampling, the degree of clonotype sharing among donors was expected to be affected by sequencing depth. Sampling was limited to blood, and TCR repertoires in tissue likely differ from TCR repertoires in blood. The genetic and exposure-history diversity represented was limited by the small number of donors.

Using the deep immunoSEQ assay, multiplex PCR amplified TCR CDR3 regions from genomic DNA. Extracted genomic DNA from each cell subset was spread evenly across all wells of several immunoSEQ 96-well plates, with each plate serving as a replicate. For unsorted PBMC, each replicate PCR was loaded with approximately 0.3 ug genomic DNA, equivalent to about 30,000 T cell genomes. Ten immunoSEQ deep assay plates were used to sequence unsorted PBMC genomic DNA. Purified libraries were quantified with a Qubit 3.0 fluorometer, sized on a Bioanalyzer 2100, and re-quantified with the KAPA Library Quantification kit. Each immunoSEQ 96-well plate was sequenced on its own single-read 150-cycle Illumina NextSeq 550 flow cell. The source study handled its data this way. Because the immunoSEQ output held only junctional sequences and lacked quality scores, the filtering could not match the filtering applied to full-length reads. Sequences were annotated with PyIR, a Python wrapper for IgBLAST v1.9, using IMGT germline references to assign V/J genes and CDR3. Reads were filtered out if the reads had weak V/J assignments (E-value above 1e-6), no CDR3, stop codons, out-of-frame junctions, or ambiguous translated residues. V3J clonotypes were defined by identical inferred V gene, J gene, and CDR3 amino acid sequence. The percentage overlap between two repertoires was calculated by dividing the number of shared unique clonotypes by the size of the smaller repertoire. Repertoire richness was assessed with RTK rarefaction, the Chao1 estimator, and Recon v2.1 estimates of unobserved clonotypes. Here the immuneACCESS table is served through TCRdb, limited to in-frame sequences with V and J called. Missing clones are a known gap in these copies; in checked studies unresolved V genes cover under half, and the rest lacks a known reason. The DNA was the basis for D and trimming; V, J and clone size are from that table. The sample records 400,000 to 500,000 clones, 79% of which are singletons. Of the sample, over 9.5% is held by the ten largest clones.

Sequencing input: PBMCs. The rearrangement joined TRBV7-9 to TRBJ2-7; TRBD1 matches 8 bases in the middle. The receptor's source is a woman in her 40s in good health. Some clones in this sample may be carry-over from other donors' samples. The CDR3 here reads CASSRTGSSYEQYF. In nucleotide form, the sequence is TGTGCCAGCAGTCGGACAGGGAGCTCCTACGAGCAGTACTTC.